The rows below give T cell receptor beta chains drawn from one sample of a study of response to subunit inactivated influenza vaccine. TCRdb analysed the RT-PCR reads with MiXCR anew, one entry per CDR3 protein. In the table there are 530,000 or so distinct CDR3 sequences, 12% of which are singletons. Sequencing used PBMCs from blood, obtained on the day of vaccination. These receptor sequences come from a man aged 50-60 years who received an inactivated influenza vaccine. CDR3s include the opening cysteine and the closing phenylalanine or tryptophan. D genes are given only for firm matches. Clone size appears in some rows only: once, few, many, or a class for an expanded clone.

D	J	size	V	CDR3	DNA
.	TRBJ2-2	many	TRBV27	CASSLQVYTGELFF	TGTGCCAGCAGTCTACAGGTTTACACCGGGGAGCTGTTTTTT
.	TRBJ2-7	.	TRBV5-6	CASSKGVSSYEQYF	TGTGCCAGCAGCAAGGGGGTAAGCTCCTACGAGCAGTACTTC
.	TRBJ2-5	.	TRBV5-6	CASSQVPGVMETQYF	TGTGCCAGCAGCCAAGTACCCGGGGTTATGGAGACCCAGTACTTC
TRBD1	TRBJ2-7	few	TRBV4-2	CASAPQGMDEQYF	TGTGCCAGCGCCCCACAGGGGATGGACGAGCAGTACTTC
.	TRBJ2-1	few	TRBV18	CASSGGAFYNEQFF	TGTGCCAGCTCCGGCGGGGCGTTCTACAATGAGCAGTTCTTC
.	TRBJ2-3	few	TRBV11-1	CASSSRHSTDTQYF	TGTGCCAGCAGCTCACGACATAGCACAGATACGCAGTATTTT
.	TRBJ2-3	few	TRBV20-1	CSAREFTDTQYF	TGCAGTGCTAGAGAGTTCACAGATACGCAGTATTTT
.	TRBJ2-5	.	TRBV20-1	CSARPDGYGRVQETQYF	TGCAGTGCTAGACCAGATGGGTATGGGAGAGTCCAAGAGACCCAGTACTTC
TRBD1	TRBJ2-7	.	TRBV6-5	CASSYSTRAGGLSYEQYF	TGTGCCAGCAGTTACTCGACCCGGGCAGGGGGTTTGAGCTACGAGCAGTACTTC
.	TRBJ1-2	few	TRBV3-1	CATETGSGYTF	TGTGCCACCGAAACAGGGAGCGGCTACACCTTC
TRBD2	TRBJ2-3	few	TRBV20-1	CSVAASGAHGGQYF	TGCAGTGTTGCGGCTAGCGGGGCGCATGGTGGGCAGTATTTT
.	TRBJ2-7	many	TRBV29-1	CSVEVAGQPSYYEQYF	TGCAGCGTTGAAGTGGCAGGGCAACCCTCCTACTACGAGCAGTACTTC
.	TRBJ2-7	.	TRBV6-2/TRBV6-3	CASSYYRPPNEQYF	TGTGCCAGCAGTTACTACAGGCCTCCCAACGAGCAGTACTTC
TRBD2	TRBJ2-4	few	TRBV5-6	CASSLAGTSGRAFQYF	TGTGCCAGCAGCTTGGCCGGGACTAGCGGGAGGGCGTTCCAGTACTTC
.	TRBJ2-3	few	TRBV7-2	CASRAFGSTDTQYF	TGTGCCAGCAGGGCCTTTGGCTCCACAGATACGCAGTATTTT
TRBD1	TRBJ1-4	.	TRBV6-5	CASSYRAGGNEKLFF	TGTGCCAGCAGTTACAGGGCAGGGGGCAATGAAAAACTGTTTTTT
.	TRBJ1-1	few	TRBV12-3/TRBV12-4	CASRPDSNTEAFF	TGTGCCAGCAGACCCGACAGTAACACTGAAGCTTTCTTT
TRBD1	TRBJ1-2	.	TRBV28	CATRDRGRGYTF	TGTGCCACCAGGGACAGGGGGCGCGGCTACACCTTC
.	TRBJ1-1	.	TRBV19	CASRRNRLNTEAFF	TGTGCCAGTAGGAGGAACCGTTTGAACACTGAAGCTTTCTTT
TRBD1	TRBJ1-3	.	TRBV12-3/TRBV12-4	CASSFPRDRGDGNTIYF	TGTGCCAGCAGTTTTCCCCGGGACAGGGGTGATGGAAACACCATATATTTT
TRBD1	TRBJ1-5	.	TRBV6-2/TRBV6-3	CASSGGGARNQPQHF	TGTGCCAGCAGTGGAGGGGGCGCCAGGAATCAGCCCCAGCATTTT
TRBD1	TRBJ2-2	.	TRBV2	CASSPRQGAATQGVGELFF	TGTGCCAGCAGTCCTCGACAGGGGGCGGCAACACAGGGAGTCGGGGAGCTGTTTTTT
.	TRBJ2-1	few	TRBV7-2	CASSTGWGRVKQFF	TGTGCCAGCAGCACAGGGTGGGGCCGGGTAAAGCAGTTCTTC
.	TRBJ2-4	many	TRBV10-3	CAISESLGQAKNIQYF	TGTGCCATCAGTGAGTCTTTGGGGCAGGCCAAAAACATTCAGTACTTC
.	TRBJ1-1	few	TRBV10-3	CAIIPDGGTEAFF	TGTGCCATCATCCCGGATGGGGGGACTGAAGCTTTCTTT